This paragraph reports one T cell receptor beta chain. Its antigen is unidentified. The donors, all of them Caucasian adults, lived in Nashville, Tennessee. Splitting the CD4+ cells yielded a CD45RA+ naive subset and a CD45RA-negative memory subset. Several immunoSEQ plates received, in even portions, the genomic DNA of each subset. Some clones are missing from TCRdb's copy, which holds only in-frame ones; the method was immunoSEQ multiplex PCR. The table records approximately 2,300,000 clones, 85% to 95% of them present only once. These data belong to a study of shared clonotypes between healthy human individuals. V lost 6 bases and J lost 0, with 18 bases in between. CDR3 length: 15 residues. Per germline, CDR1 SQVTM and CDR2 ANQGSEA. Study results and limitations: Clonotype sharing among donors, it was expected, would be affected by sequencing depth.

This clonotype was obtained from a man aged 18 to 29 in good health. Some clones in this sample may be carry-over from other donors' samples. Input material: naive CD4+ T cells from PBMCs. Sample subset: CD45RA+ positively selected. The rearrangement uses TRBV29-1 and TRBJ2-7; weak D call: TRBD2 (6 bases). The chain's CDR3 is CSVDLFAEGSYEQYF. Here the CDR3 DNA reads TGCAGCGTCGACTTGTTTGCGGAGGGCTCCTACGAGCAGTACTTC.